This T cell receptor beta chain stems from a study of human T cells and chemical hapten exposure. The wider study: Readings were taken at 6 days from patch tests that had applied 0.01% DPC to the upper back. Study findings and constraints: Unchanged with DPC sensitization were TCRs above 1 in 1000 frequency.

Time point: pre-sensitization, week 0. The treatment denotes: therapeutic diphenylcyclopropenone sensitization with weekly scalp DPC. Blood draws preceded each patch test application. To note about this clonotype: Its antigen remains unidentified.

The library labeled individual cDNA molecules by adding unique molecular identifiers to them. In TCRdb, the RACE reads were re-called with MiXCR into one record per CDR3 protein. The sample holds 300,000 to 400,000 distinct CDR3 sequences, roughly 4.6% seen once. Germline lookup yields CDR1 MDHEN and CDR2 SYDVKM. This CDR3 has 13 residues. Trimming removed 4 bases at V and 2 bases at J, with 9 bases between. This clonotype was sampled from a woman aged 50 to 65 with alopecia areata. Some clones in this sample may be carry-over from other donors' samples. Here the sequenced sample was whole blood, taken in connection with sensitization to the hapten diphenylcyclopropenone (DPC). The genes are TRBV28 and TRBJ2-7; D gene unclear. The CDR3 bases are TGTGCCAGCAGTTCGACGGAGACCTACGAGCAGTACTTC. Its protein is CASSSTETYEQYF.